This entry lists 15 T cell receptor beta chains sequenced from one sample in a study of early T cells in non-severe SARS-CoV-2 infection. Via MiXCR, TCRdb re-called the 5' RACE reads, giving one row per CDR3 protein. The sample has about 35,000 distinct CDR3 sequences, approximately 8% seen once. Sequenced material: whole blood, taken at baseline. The source is an adult who was a healthcare worker with PCR-confirmed SARS-CoV-2 infection or an uninfected control (not recorded which).

The chain uses TRBV3-1 and TRBJ2-2; tentative D call: TRBD2 (6 bases). The V gene's germline CDR1 is LGHDT and CDR2 YNNKEL (reference sequence). The V end was cut by 4 bases, the J end by 6 bases, with 12 bases between. The CDR3 runs to 14 residues. The CDR3 bases are TGTGCCAGCAGCCCTGATGGGAGGCCCGGGGAGCTGTTTTTT. It encodes CASSPDGRPGELFF.

This clonotype was detected a few times. The V and J genes are TRBV6-1 and TRBJ2-7, with a weak D call TRBD2 (5 bases). The V end lost 1 base, the J end lost 3 bases, and 10 bases lay between the germline ends. Germline V lookup: CDR1 MNHNS, CDR2 SASEGT. CDR3 length: 14 amino acids. CDR3 nucleotide sequence: TGTGCCAGCAGTGAAGGTGAGGGTGGCTACGAGCAGTACTTC. Translated, it gives CASSEGEGGYEQYF.

This clonotype was found a few times. This chain links TRBV15 with TRBJ1-1; D ambiguous. V was cut by 6 bases and J by 0 bases, with 5 bases left in between. Germline loops: CDR1 LNHNV, CDR2 YYDKDF (reference sequence). This CDR3 spans 12 amino acids. CDR3 DNA: TGTGCCACCAGTACCGTGAACACTGAAGCTTTCTTT. The encoded protein is CATSTVNTEAFF.

This clonotype was seen a handful of times. The genes are TRBV20-1 and TRBJ2-7; weak D call: TRBD1 (5 bases). Trimming removed 0 bases at V and 0 bases at J, with 9 bases between. The CDR3 loop spans 14 amino acids. Germline V lookup: CDR1 DFQATT, CDR2 SNEGSKA (reference sequence). CDR3 DNA: TGCAGTGCTAGAGATCTTCAGGGCTCCTACGAGCAGTACTTC. It encodes CSARDLQGSYEQYF.

The sample holds many counts of this clonotype. V is TRBV12-2 and J is TRBJ1-6; the D call of TRBD1 is as the table states it, not checked on the DNA. TRBV12-2 is assigned pseudogene status. This CDR3 is 14 amino acids long. The CDR3 loop reads CASRFDPGISPLHF. In DNA, the CDR3 is TGTGCAAGTCGCTTCGATCCAGGGATCTCACCCCTCCACTTT.

This clonotype came up many times. The chain combines TRBV4-3 with TRBJ1-2; D is ambiguous. The CDR3 consists of 16 residues. Germline CDR1 is LGHNA and CDR2 is YSLEER. Trimming took 0 bases from V and 7 from J, leaving 18 bases between them. CDR3 nucleotide sequence: TGCGCCAGCAGCCAAGATCTTAGCCGGGGAGGTGGTGGCTACACCTTC. This sequence encodes CASSQDLSRGGGGYTF.

There are a few counts of this clonotype. The chain uses TRBV19 and TRBJ2-1, with 8 positions matching TRBD1. Germline assignment: CDR1 LNHDA and CDR2 SQIVND (reference sequence). The CDR3 totals 17 residues. V trimming: 8 bases; J trimming: 7 bases; junction bases outside the gene matches: 19. The CDR3, as DNA: TGTGCCAGTTCCCACCCCGGTAGGACAGGGATTTCAAATGAGCAGTTCTTC. Its protein product is CASSHPGRTGISNEQFF. Variable domain in full (rest from reference TRBV19 and TRBJ2-1): DGGITQSPKYLFRKEGQNVTLSCEQNLNHDAMYWYRQDPGQGLRLIYYSQIVNDFQKGDIAEGYSVSREKKESFPLTVTSAQKNPTAFYLCASSHPGRTGISNEQFFGPGTRLTVL.

Many counts were recorded for this clonotype. The rearrangement joins TRBV5-6 to TRBJ2-5; possible D gene TRBD2, 6 bases. CDR1 and CDR2 (germline): SGHDT, YYEEEE. V lost 4 bases to trimming and J lost 5 bases, with 30 bases between them. The CDR3 has 19 residues. CDR3 nucleotide sequence: TGTGCCAGCAGCCCCCGACTAGGATCTCGACATGGCCGGTCGGAGACCCAGTACTTC. It yields the protein CASSPRLGSRHGRSETQYF.

Ten or more counts support this clonotype. This chain links TRBV9 with TRBJ2-1, with 7 bases matching TRBD1. Germline V gene sequence: CDR1 SGDLS, CDR2 YYNGEE. The V segment lost 4 bases and the J segment 0 bases; nucleotides outside the gene matches: 7. The CDR3 is made up of 16 amino acids. CDR3 in DNA: TGTGCCAGCAGCCATGGACAGGCTAGCTCCTACAATGAGCAGTTCTTC. Amino acid sequence: CASSHGQASSYNEQFF.

This clonotype was picked up many times. CDR3 amino acids: CASSPKGRAWETQYF. In DNA form, the CDR3 reads TGTGCCAGCAGCCCCAAGGGACGCGCCTGGGAGACCCAGTACTTC. The chain carries TRBV27 and TRBJ2-5, with D perhaps given as TRBD1 or TRBD2 (5 bases each). Trimming pared 6 bases from V and 5 bases from J, leaving 19 bases between. Looked up from germline, CDR1 is MNHEY and CDR2 is SMNVEV (reference sequence). CDR3 length: 15 residues.

The chain combines TRBV5-5 with TRBJ1-5; perhaps TRBD1 as D (6 bases). The germline CDR1 and CDR2 sequences are SGHKS and YYEKEE (reference sequence). This CDR3 has 15 residues. V was pared by 4 bases and J by 3 bases, with 14 bases between. The CDR3 DNA is TGTGCCAGCAGCCCTACAGGGTTGGACAATCAGCCCCAGCATTTT. As protein: CASSPTGLDNQPQHF.

Note on this clonotype: A clone one base away is much larger, so this may be a read error. This chain links TRBV20-1 with TRBJ2-1; D is possibly TRBD1 (6 bases). The CDR3 length is 15 residues. The germline V gene has CDR1 DFQATT and CDR2 SNEGSKA (reference sequence). The CDR3 loop is CCALEDSPNYNEQFF. The CDR3 nucleotides are TGCTGTGCGTTGGAGGACAGCCCGAACTACAATGAGCAGTTCTTC.

This clonotype was detected many times. The rearrangement uses TRBV9 and TRBJ1-5, with unresolved D. V shed 2 bases and J shed 0 bases, with 9 bases lying between them. The germline V gene encodes CDR1 SGDLS and CDR2 YYNGEE. The CDR3 sequence is 15 residues long. The CDR3 bases are TGTGCCAGCAGCGTGTCGGGTTATAGCAATCAGCCCCAGCATTTT. It yields the protein CASSVSGYSNQPQHF. Full variable domain (remainder filled in from reference TRBV9 and TRBJ1-5): DSGVTQTPKHLITATGQRVTLRCSPRSGDLSVYWYQQSLDQGLQFLIQYYNGEERAKGNILERFSAQQFPDLHSELNLSSLELGDSALYFCASSVSGYSNQPQHFGDGTRLSIL.

This chain links TRBV12-3 or TRBV12-4 with TRBJ1-2; a weak D match, TRBD1 (6 bases). Trimming removed 7 bases from V and 6 bases from J, with 21 bases in between. This CDR3 contains 15 residues. The CDR3 sequence: CASTSSPGQVDGYTF. CDR3 bases: TGTGCCAGCACCTCGAGCCCGGGACAAGTCGATGGCTACACCTTC.

This chain joins TRBV27 and TRBJ2-3; perhaps TRBD1 as D (6 bases). V lost 5 bases and J lost 4, with 13 bases in between. In germline, CDR1 is MNHEY, CDR2 SMNVEV (reference sequence). CDR3 length: 14 residues. The chain's CDR3 is CASSHRGHPDTQYF. As DNA, the CDR3 is TGTGCCAGCAGTCACCGGGGACACCCAGATACGCAGTATTTT.